This is a list of T cell receptor beta chains from one sample in a study of blood T cells in healthy people across ages. TCRdb reprocessed the 5' RACE reads via MiXCR and lists one record per CDR3 protein. The sample holds about a million distinct CDR3 sequences, just over 50% seen once. The sequenced sample consisted of blood. The receptors here all came from a woman aged 55-69 years in good health. CDR3s include the opening cysteine and the closing phenylalanine or tryptophan. D genes are given only for firm matches. Size values are once, few and many counts, or a class for expanded clones, and some rows have none.

clone size,D gene,J gene,V gene,CDR3 protein,CDR3 DNA
.,.,TRBJ2-7,TRBV27,CASSPFGTNIYEQYF,TGTGCCAGCAGTCCGTTCGGGACCAACATCTACGAGCAGTACTTC
.,.,TRBJ1-2,TRBV7-9,CASSLGIGDYGYTF,TGTGCCAGCAGCTTGGGTATCGGAGACTATGGCTACACCTTC
once,TRBD2,TRBJ2-3,TRBV2,CASSEASGAAYTQYF,TGTGCCAGCAGTGAAGCTAGCGGGGCGGCGTATACGCAGTATTTT
few,.,TRBJ2-7,TRBV29-1,CSGPGDNEQYF,TGCAGCGGACCGGGGGACAACGAGCAGTACTTC
.,TRBD1,TRBJ2-5,TRBV5-1,CASSSPDRAETQYF,TGCGCCAGCAGCTCTCCGGACAGGGCGGAGACCCAGTACTTC
few,TRBD2,TRBJ2-7,TRBV12-3/TRBV12-4,CASSFSSGRSSSYEQYF,TGTGCCAGCAGTTTCTCTAGCGGGAGATCTAGCTCCTACGAGCAGTACTTC
.,TRBD2,TRBJ2-2,TRBV20-1,CSARRGGRALTGELFF,TGCAGTGCTAGGCGGGGCGGGAGGGCCCTGACCGGGGAGCTGTTTTTT
.,TRBD1,TRBJ2-7,TRBV6-1,CASSEAGTASYEQYF,TGTGCCAGCAGTGAAGCCGGGACAGCCTCCTACGAGCAGTACTTC
.,.,TRBJ1-5,TRBV20-1,CSARQASRTQHF,TGCAGTGCTAGACAGGCGAGCAGGACCCAGCATTTT
few,TRBD1,TRBJ2-3,TRBV7-9,CASSTGTGGPVDTQYF,TGTGCCAGCAGCACAGGGACAGGGGGTCCCGTAGATACGCAGTATTTT
once,TRBD2,TRBJ2-3,TRBV11-3,CASSPGTNGSDTQYF,TGTGCCAGCAGCCCTGGGACTAACGGATCAGATACGCAGTATTTT
few,.,TRBJ2-7,TRBV5-1,CASSLLGGRAYEQYF,TGCGCCAGCAGCTTGCTAGGAGGAAGGGCCTACGAGCAGTACTTC
few,TRBD2,TRBJ2-4,TRBV15,CATAGPVWASGMLENIQYF,TGTGCCACCGCAGGACCCGTTTGGGCTAGCGGGATGTTAGAAAACATTCAGTACTTC
.,.,TRBJ2-7,TRBV5-4,CASSWIGIYEQYF,TGTGCCAGCAGCTGGATCGGGATTTACGAGCAGTACTTC
.,.,TRBJ1-1,TRBV29-1,CSVGGVGSTEAFF,TGCAGCGTTGGGGGGGTGGGGAGCACTGAAGCTTTCTTT
.,.,TRBJ2-5,TRBV28,CASGAGRWGTQYF,TGTGCCAGCGGTGCGGGGCGTTGGGGGACCCAGTACTTC
few,.,TRBJ2-5,TRBV28,CASSVDGIHQETQYF,TGTGCCAGCAGCGTTGATGGGATTCACCAAGAGACCCAGTACTTC
.,.,TRBJ2-7,TRBV4-2,CASSRAGTLGPEGAYEQYF,TGTGCCAGCAGCCGCGCCGGGACTTTGGGTCCGGAGGGGGCATACGAGCAGTACTTC
.,TRBD2,TRBJ2-7,TRBV19,CASSPPLGREVNEQYF,TGTGCCAGTAGTCCTCCCTTGGGGCGGGAGGTTAACGAGCAGTACTTC
.,.,TRBJ2-7,TRBV29-1,CSVPSGLSYEQYF,TGCAGCGTTCCTTCGGGGCTCTCCTACGAGCAGTACTTC
few,TRBD1,TRBJ1-4,TRBV28,CAGQDRGNEKLFF,TGTGCCGGACAGGACAGGGGTAATGAAAAACTGTTTTTT
.,.,TRBJ1-1,TRBV7-2,CASSARIRTEAFF,TGTGCCAGCAGCGCCAGGATCCGCACTGAAGCTTTCTTT
.,.,TRBJ2-3,TRBV5-5,CASSFGYLDTQYF,TGTGCCAGCAGCTTTGGTTATCTAGATACGCAGTATTTT
.,.,TRBJ2-5,TRBV9,CASSDSWETQYF,TGTGCCAGCAGCGACAGCTGGGAGACCCAGTACTTC
few,TRBD1,TRBJ2-7,TRBV28,CASIPGQGWDEQYF,TGTGCCAGCATCCCGGGACAGGGATGGGACGAGCAGTACTTC
.,.,TRBJ2-5,TRBV5-1,CASSKGGGETQYF,TGCGCCAGCAGTAAGGGGGGAGGAGAGACCCAGTACTTC
.,TRBD2,TRBJ2-5,TRBV5-1,CASSLERLAGVQETQYF,TGCGCCAGCAGCTTGGAGAGGCTAGCGGGAGTTCAAGAGACCCAGTACTTC
.,.,TRBJ2-5,TRBV4-3,CASSQGWTAQETQYF,TGCGCCAGCAGCCAAGGATGGACAGCCCAAGAGACCCAGTACTTC
.,TRBD1,TRBJ2-2,TRBV29-1,CSVDVSPGQGNTGELFF,TGCAGCGTTGATGTGAGTCCGGGACAGGGAAACACCGGGGAGCTGTTTTTT
.,TRBD2,TRBJ2-3,TRBV15,CAASRTSGIEDTQYF,TGTGCCGCCAGCAGGACTAGCGGGATTGAGGATACGCAGTATTTT
few,TRBD2,TRBJ2-7,TRBV27,CAVSRLAGGSSYEQYF,TGTGCCGTATCTCGACTAGCGGGAGGGAGCTCCTACGAGCAGTACTTC
few,.,TRBJ1-1,TRBV7-9,CASSGPGTEAFF,TGTGCCAGCAGCGGCCCCGGGACTGAAGCTTTCTTT
few,.,TRBJ2-5,TRBV9,CASSVGGARQETQYF,TGTGCCAGCAGCGTAGGGGGTGCTAGGCAAGAGACCCAGTACTTC
.,.,TRBJ2-7,TRBV19,CASGASAYEQYF,TGTGCCAGTGGGGCTTCGGCTTACGAGCAGTACTTC
.,TRBD2,TRBJ2-3,TRBV6-2/TRBV6-3,CASSYEVGGLAGIHTQYF,TGTGCCAGCAGTTACGAGGTTGGGGGACTAGCGGGTATCCATACGCAGTATTTT
few,TRBD2,TRBJ2-5,TRBV5-5,CASRSGRPIFQETQYF,TGTGCCAGCAGAAGCGGGAGGCCTATCTTCCAAGAGACCCAGTACTTC
.,.,TRBJ2-2,TRBV28,CASRSGRWSGEPFF,TGTGCCAGCAGATCAGGGCGGTGGTCCGGGGAGCCGTTTTTT
.,.,TRBJ1-6,TRBV7-2,CASNQDPGDSPLHF,TGTGCCAGCAACCAAGACCCTGGGGACTCACCCCTCCACTTT
.,.,TRBJ2-1,TRBV3-1,CASRVVNNEQFF,TGTGCCAGCAGAGTGGTAAACAATGAGCAGTTCTTC
few,.,TRBJ2-5,TRBV7-2,CASSLGSWVAETQYF,TGTGCCAGCAGCTTAGGGTCCTGGGTGGCAGAGACCCAGTACTTC
.,TRBD2,TRBJ2-3,TRBV7-3,CASSSSGRRVDTQYF,TGTGCCAGCAGCTCTAGCGGGAGAAGGGTAGATACGCAGTATTTT
few,.,TRBJ2-6,TRBV27,CASSPLRTGANVLTF,TGTGCCAGCAGTCCCCTGAGGACTGGGGCCAACGTCCTGACTTTC
many,.,TRBJ2-7,TRBV20-1,CSAARAVEQYF,TGCAGTGCTGCCCGGGCCGTCGAGCAGTACTTC
few,TRBD2,TRBJ2-5,TRBV15,CATSRVTSGGGETQYF,TGTGCCACCAGCAGAGTTACTAGCGGAGGGGGAGAGACCCAGTACTTC
once,.,TRBJ2-3,TRBV28,CASEEQGNTDTQYF,TGTGCCAGCGAGGAACAGGGCAACACAGATACGCAGTATTTT
.,TRBD1,TRBJ2-5,TRBV4-1,CASSQPRQGARKTQYF,TGCGCCAGCAGCCAACCTCGACAGGGGGCAAGGAAGACCCAGTACTTC
.,TRBD1,TRBJ1-5,TRBV27,CASSPLDRAEGNQPQHF,TGTGCCAGCAGTCCTCTAGACAGGGCGGAGGGCAATCAGCCCCAGCATTTT
few,TRBD2,TRBJ2-7,TRBV6-5,CASSRVGREVYEQYF,TGTGCCAGCAGCCGAGTCGGGCGGGAGGTCTACGAGCAGTACTTC
once,TRBD1,TRBJ1-5,TRBV29-1,CSVGTGPNQPQHF,TGCAGCGTTGGGACAGGGCCCAATCAGCCCCAGCATTTT
.,.,TRBJ2-3,TRBV6-5,CASKLNTDTQYF,TGTGCCAGCAAACTAAACACAGATACGCAGTATTTT
.,.,TRBJ2-3,TRBV7-2,CASSRNYGTQYF,TGTGCCAGCAGCCGAAACTACGGTACGCAGTATTTT
.,.,TRBJ2-7,TRBV13,CASSLRRGSPPEQYF,TGTGCCAGCAGTCTTAGAAGGGGATCTCCCCCCGAGCAGTACTTC
few,TRBD1,TRBJ1-1,TRBV9,CASSVEGRGTENTEAFF,TGTGCCAGCAGCGTAGAGGGAAGAGGGACAGAGAACACTGAAGCTTTCTTT
.,.,TRBJ2-7,TRBV7-2,CASSSRSLTKYIHGEQYF,TGTGCCAGCAGCTCCCGTTCTCTGACCAAGTACATACATGGCGAGCAGTACTTC
few,TRBD2,TRBJ2-1,TRBV14,CASSQETSGSIEQFF,TGTGCCAGCAGCCAAGAAACTAGCGGGAGTATTGAGCAGTTCTTC
.,.,TRBJ2-7,TRBV7-4,CASSLGLTCGDSCEQYF,TGTGCCAGCAGCTTGGGTCTAACTTGCGGGGACTCCTGTGAGCAGTACTTC
.,.,TRBJ2-7,TRBV29-1,CSAGRHSQTYEQYF,TGCAGCGCTGGGAGACACAGCCAAACCTACGAGCAGTACTTC